This passage covers 17 T cell receptor beta chains from one sample sequenced in a study of cytomegalovirus exposure and HLA in healthy donors. In the PCR, 60 Vbeta and 13 Jbeta primers were used. Sequencing was performed with immunoSEQ multiplex PCR; in TCRdb, only in-frame clones are kept and a portion is missing. In total, the table holds tens of thousands of clones. Sequencing used PBMCs. These receptors were collected from a woman aged 55-70 years in good health and CMV-seronegative.

The V call is TRBV10-3, the J call TRBJ1-3; D unresolved. CDR1 and CDR2 from the germline V gene are ENHRY and SYGVKD. Between the trimmed V and J ends, which lost 3 bases and 1 base, there was a span of 10 bases. This CDR3 region has 15 residues. Here the CDR3 reads CAISDPPTSGNTIYF. CDR3 DNA sequence: TGTGCCATCAGTGACCCTCCGACATCTGGAAACACCATATATTTT.

The V gene is TRBV5-4, the J gene TRBJ2-2; TRBD2 agrees at 10 bases. V lost 0 bases and J lost 5; bases outside the gene matches: 4. CDR3 size: 16 residues. Germline V CDR1 and CDR2: SGHNT, YYREEE (reference sequence). This chain's CDR3 is CASSLALAGATGELFF. CDR3 sequence (DNA): TGTGCCAGCAGCTTGGCCCTAGCGGGAGCGACCGGGGAGCTGTTTTTT.

V is TRBV5-1 and J is TRBJ2-3; maybe TRBD2 (5 bases). Germline CDR1 is SGHRS and CDR2 is YFSETQ. V was clipped by 2 bases and J by 9 bases, with 10 bases between them. This CDR3 has 12 amino acids. The CDR3 nucleotides read TGCGCCAGCAGCTTACTAGACGAGACGCAGTATTTT. Translation gives CASSLLDETQYF. Full variable domain (missing parts from reference TRBV5-1 and TRBJ2-3): KAGVTQTPRYLIKTRGQQVTLSCSPISGHRSVSWYQQTPGQGLQFLFEYFSETQRNKGNFPGRFSGRQFSNSRSEMNVSTLELGDSALYLCASSLLDETQYFGPGTRLTVL.

The V and J genes are TRBV30 and TRBJ1-6, with 7 bases matching TRBD1. V shed 5 bases, J shed 7 bases, and the junction held 5 bases outside the gene matches. The CDR3 loop spans 13 amino acids. Germline-derived CDR1 and CDR2 are GTSNPN and SVGIG (reference sequence). CDR3 loop: CAWGQDYNSPLHF. CDR3 DNA: TGTGCCTGGGGACAGGATTACAATTCACCCCTCCACTTT.

The CDR3 sequence: CASSLDPRYGYTF. The CDR3 coding sequence is TGTGCCAGCAGCTTAGATCCGAGATATGGCTACACCTTC. The chain combines TRBV11-2 with TRBJ1-2, with unresolved D. Germline V gene data show CDR1 as SGHAT and CDR2 as FQNNGV. The CDR3 sequence is 13 residues long. V lost 0 bases and J 5 bases, leaving 7 bases between the germline ends.

V and J are TRBV7-2 and TRBJ2-7, with 10 bases fitting TRBD1. There are 15 residues in the CDR3. After removal of 6 bases from V and 1 base from J, the junction contained 6 bases not matched to a gene. Germline loops: CDR1 SGHTA, CDR2 FQGNSA. CDR3 sequence: CASSSGTGESYEQYF. The CDR3 nucleotides read TGTGCCAGCAGTTCCGGGACAGGGGAATCCTACGAGCAGTACTTC.

This rearrangement joins TRBV9 to TRBJ2-5; 10 bases map to TRBD2. This CDR3 is built from 16 residues. Germline V CDR1 and CDR2: SGDLS, YYNGEE. With 3 bases clipped from V and 4 bases from J, the junction kept 9 bases outside the gene matches. The CDR3 sequence is CASSAATSGSVETQYF. Written as DNA, the CDR3 is TGTGCCAGCAGCGCAGCGACTAGCGGGTCCGTAGAGACCCAGTACTTC.

This chain uses TRBV4-1 with TRBJ1-5; 9 bases are shared with TRBD1. The CDR3 extends over 18 amino acids. J was trimmed by 7 bases and V by 2 bases; bases with no gene match: 15. From germline, CDR1 is MGHRA and CDR2 YSYEKL. CDR3 coding DNA: TGCGCCAGCAGCCAATTTGATCCCGGGACAGGGTTAAGGCAGCCCCAGCATTTT. Translating it yields CASSQFDPGTGLRQPQHF.

The rearrangement joins TRBV10-3 to TRBJ1-2; 8 nucleotides align to TRBD1. The CDR3 totals 12 residues. CDR1 is ENHRY and CDR2 is SYGVKD in the germline V gene. The ends lost 5 bases at V and 8 bases at J; junction bases unmatched: 4. CDR3 nucleotides: TGTGCCATCAGTCCGGACAGGGAAGGCTACACCTTC. The encoded protein is CAISPDREGYTF.

This chain uses TRBV29-1 with TRBJ2-3, with D possibly being TRBD1 (6 bases). The CDR3 runs 10 residues. V was shortened by 6 bases and J by 6 bases, with 7 bases between the two germline ends. Germline V gene data show CDR1 as SQVTM and CDR2 as ANQGSEA. The CDR3 DNA reads TGCAGCGTCGACAGGGATACGCAGTATTTT. This gives the protein CSVDRDTQYF.

The chain recombines TRBV7-8 with TRBJ2-5; D unresolved. This CDR3 contains 14 residues. The V end lost 6 bases, the J end lost 4 bases, and 15 bases lay between the germline ends. Germline V gene sequence: CDR1 SGHVS, CDR2 FQNEAQ. The CDR3 DNA reads TGTGCCAGCAGATTCCCAACGCGCCCAGAGACCCAGTACTTC. This gives the protein CASRFPTRPETQYF.

This chain connects TRBV4-2 to TRBJ2-1; TRBD2 agrees at 12 bases. Unmatched junction bases numbered 5, after V lost 0 bases and J lost 8 bases. The CDR3 has 16 amino acids. Germline lookup yields CDR1 LGHNA and CDR2 YNFKEQ. The CDR3 here is CASSQEKTSGSYEQFF. CDR3 coding DNA: TGTGCCAGCAGCCAAGAGAAGACTAGCGGGAGCTATGAGCAGTTCTTC.

This chain links TRBV7-8 with TRBJ1-1, with D perhaps matching TRBD1 (6 bases). The CDR3 consists of 16 residues. Germline-derived CDR1 and CDR2 are SGHVS and FQNEAQ. V was pared by 8 bases and J by 5 bases, with 24 bases between. The CDR3 region has the DNA TGTGCCAGCGGCGCCGGGGGGGGCACCGCTTTGACTGAAGCTTTCTTT. Translation gives CASGAGGGTALTEAFF.

This chain joins TRBV28 and TRBJ1-2, with 9 positions matching TRBD1. V shed 7 bases and J 2 bases; nucleotides not matched to a gene: 5. This CDR3 spans 14 amino acids. Germline loops: CDR1 MDHEN, CDR2 SYDVKM. The CDR3 coding sequence is TGTGCCAGCATAAAAGGACAGGGGAACTATGGCTACACCTTC. This gives the protein CASIKGQGNYGYTF.

The chain uses TRBV9 and TRBJ2-5, with 8 bases matching TRBD2. The CDR3 is made up of 15 amino acids. CDR1 SGDLS and CDR2 YYNGEE come from the germline V gene. The trim removed 2 bases at V and 3 bases at J, leaving 6 bases unmatched. The CDR3 region is CASSVDPGGEETQYF. CDR3 bases: TGTGCCAGCAGCGTCGATCCGGGAGGGGAAGAGACCCAGTACTTC.

The rearrangement joins TRBV30 to TRBJ2-5; 7 nucleotides agree with TRBD1. The CDR3 extends over 12 amino acids. Germline V CDR1 and CDR2: GTSNPN, SVGIG (reference sequence). J was trimmed by 4 bases and V by 2 bases; bases with no gene match: 1. CDR3 region: CAWSTGAETQYF. CDR3 sequence (DNA): TGTGCCTGGAGTACAGGGGCAGAGACCCAGTACTTC.

This rearrangement joins TRBV6-5 to TRBJ1-3; perhaps TRBD1 as D (5 bases). Germline assignment: CDR1 MNHEY and CDR2 SVGAGI. There are 13 residues in the CDR3. Trimming removed 7 bases from V and 0 bases from J, with 7 bases in between. CDR3 DNA sequence: TGTGCCAGCACCGACAGCTCTGGAAACACCATATATTTT. This gives the protein CASTDSSGNTIYF.